This T cell receptor beta chain emerged from a study of T cells in narcolepsy. Study at large: Enrolled donors included narcolepsy type 1 or type 2 patients and healthy controls. Study outcomes and limitations: Autoreactive HCRT-specific and TRIB2-specific clonotypes were marked in same-patient CSF-versus-blood CD4+ comparisons. In some patient and control memory CD4+ samples, autoreactive clones were absent. Blood of same and different patients, but not healthy controls, reportedly held recurring autoreactive clonotypes.

Comment on this clone: Its antigen is currently unknown.

Profiling relied on immunoSEQ multiplex PCR, and the TCRdb table lists in-frame clones only, not all of them. The sample lists about 40,000 clones; approximately 89% were seen once. Sequenced: CD45RA- memory CD4+ T cells from PBMCs. This receptor was obtained from a human donor with narcolepsy.

The CDR3 DNA reads as TGTGCCAGCAGCCCGTTAGCGGGACTAGACCACGAGCAGTACTTC. Translation gives CASSPLAGLDHEQYF. The chain recombines TRBV7-7 with TRBJ2-7, with 8 bases fitting TRBD2. The CDR3 sequence is 15 residues long. Germline V gives CDR1 SSHAT, CDR2 FNYEAQ (reference sequence). V lost 5 bases and J lost 5; bases outside the gene matches: 11.